This is a list of T cell receptor beta chains from one sample in a study of early stage breast cancer tumors. The assay was immunoSEQ multiplex PCR, and TCRdb's table has in-frame clones only and misses some. The sample holds 9,500 to 11,000 clones, around 72% seen once. Specimen: breast tumor tissue. Receptors originate from a person in their 70s with breast cancer. The CDR3 runs from the conserved cysteine through the conserved F or W. The order of the fields is J gene, V gene, D gene, clone size, CDR3 length, CDR3 DNA, CDR3 protein. A D gene is named only where the DNA matches it firmly. Clone size is stated in some rows and not others, as once, few, many or a class when expanded.

TRBJ1-1	TRBV29-1	TRBD1	NA	16	TGCAGCGTTGAAGGGGGGACAGGGGTCTTCAACACTGAAGCTTTCTTT	CSVEGGTGVFNTEAFF
TRBJ2-1	TRBV10-3	NA	NA	13	TGTGCCATCTCCGAACTCCAATACAATGAGCAGTTCTTC	CAISELQYNEQFF
TRBJ2-7	TRBV7-2	TRBD1	NA	14	TGTGCCAGCAGGCTCGGGACAGCATCCTACGAGCAGTACTTC	CASRLGTASYEQYF
TRBJ2-6	TRBV12-1	NA	NA	18	TGTGCCAGCAGCCCTCGGGACAGGGCGAACTCTGGGGCCAACGTCCTGACTTTC	CASSPRDRANSGANVLTF
TRBJ2-5	TRBV18	NA	NA	13	TGTGCCAGCTCCCGCGGGACGGACGAGACCCAGTACTTC	CASSRGTDETQYF
TRBJ1-4	TRBV9	TRBD1	NA	14	TGTGCCAGCAGCATTACAGGGGGAAATGAAAAACTGTTTTTT	CASSITGGNEKLFF
TRBJ2-7	TRBV11-3	TRBD2	NA	14	TGTGCCAGCAGCCGCGAGGGCGGGGGCTACGAGCAGTACTTC	CASSREGGGYEQYF
TRBJ2-5	TRBV28	TRBD1	NA	16	TGTGCCAGCAGTTTATCAAAGGCAGGGGGCGGGAAGACCCAGTACTTC	CASSLSKAGGGKTQYF
TRBJ2-7	TRBV4-2	TRBD2	NA	17	TGTGCCAGCAGCCCAATAGCGGGGACGGATCCTAGCTACGAGCAGTACTTC	CASSPIAGTDPSYEQYF
TRBJ2-2	TRBV30	NA	NA	14	TGTGCCTGGAATACGGGAAAGGGCACCGGGGAGCTGTTTTTT	CAWNTGKGTGELFF
TRBJ1-5	TRBV19	TRBD1	few	15	TGTGCCAGTAGTATGTCAGGGGGCCGAAATCAGCCCCAGCATTTT	CASSMSGGRNQPQHF
TRBJ1-6	TRBV7-9	NA	NA	14	TGTGCCAGCAGCTTTCTGGGGGCGAGTTCACCCCTCCACTTT	CASSFLGASSPLHF
TRBJ1-4	TRBV14	NA	NA	14	TGTGCCAGCAGCCAAGGACAGCGTAATGAAAAACTGTTTTTT	CASSQGQRNEKLFF
TRBJ2-3	TRBV29-1	NA	medium-sized	15	TGCAGCGTGACGAGGTCTGGCGGTTTCACAGATACGCAGTATTTT	CSVTRSGGFTDTQYF
TRBJ2-1	TRBV29-1	TRBD2	NA	15	TGCAGCGTGAGTAGCCTAGCGGGAATAGGCAATGAGCAGTTCTTC	CSVSSLAGIGNEQFF
TRBJ1-1	TRBV6-6	NA	few	15	TGTGCCAGCAGTCCGATCTGGGGGGGGACAACTGAAGCTTTCTTT	CASSPIWGGTTEAFF
TRBJ2-5	TRBV6-5	NA	NA	15	TGTGCCAGCAGCCTAACAAGCCGGGTGGCGGAGACCCAGTACTTC	CASSLTSRVAETQYF
TRBJ2-2	TRBV29-1	TRBD2	NA	14	TGCAGCGTTGCGGCGGGAGTGCGCACCGGGGAGCTGTTTTTT	CSVAAGVRTGELFF
TRBJ2-7	TRBV20-1	NA	NA	11	TGCAGTGCTAGACTCGAGAACGAGCAGTACTTC	CSARLENEQYF
TRBJ2-2	TRBV4-1	TRBD2	NA	16	TGCGCCAGCAGCCAAGTGACGGGGGGGCCGGGCGGGGAGCTGTTTTTT	CASSQVTGGPGGELFF
TRBJ2-1	TRBV7-3	TRBD2	NA	15	TGTGCCAGCAGCTTAGGAGGGACTACAGGTAATGAGCAGTTCTTC	CASSLGGTTGNEQFF
TRBJ1-3	TRBV19	TRBD1	NA	19	TGTGCCAGTAGTATAGCTCCGGGACAGGGGTATTATTCTGGAAACACCATATATTTT	CASSIAPGQGYYSGNTIYF
TRBJ1-4	TRBV5-6	NA	few	16	TGTGCCAGCAGCCCCCAGGTAGGGGCCGCCAATGAAAAACTGTTTTTT	CASSPQVGAANEKLFF
TRBJ2-5	TRBV7-9	NA	NA	15	TGTGCCAGCAGCTTAGCTAGGACAGTTCAAGAGACCCAGTACTTC	CASSLARTVQETQYF
TRBJ2-7	TRBV13	TRBD2	NA	15	TGTGCCAGCAGATCGACTAGCGGGGGTTCCTACGAGCAGTACTTC	CASRSTSGGSYEQYF
TRBJ1-2	TRBV5-1	TRBD1	NA	12	TGCGCCAGCAGCTTGGGGGGACAGATCTACACCTTC	CASSLGGQIYTF
TRBJ2-1	TRBV4-1	NA	NA	15	TGCGCCAGCAGCCAAGTAGGTGGGAGGCGCAATGAGCAGTTCTTC	CASSQVGGRRNEQFF
TRBJ1-1	TRBV7-2	NA	NA	15	TGTGCCAGCAAGTTTAGACCGGCAGGGGACACTGAAGCTTTCTTT	CASKFRPAGDTEAFF
TRBJ2-1	TRBV18	NA	NA	14	TGTGCCAGCTCACCGGGTAGGCGGGGCAATGAGCAGTTCTTC	CASSPGRRGNEQFF
TRBJ2-7	TRBV21-1	NA	few	14	TGTGCCAGCAGCAAAGTGGAAGGGCTAGCGGGACAGTACTTC	CASSKVEGLAGQYF
TRBJ2-1	TRBV6-1	NA	few	15	TGTGCCAGCACCTGGGGGGGGGCGGGCTACAATGAGCAGTTCTTC	CASTWGGAGYNEQFF
TRBJ1-5	TRBV6-5	TRBD1	few	14	TGTGCCAGCAGTTACGGACAGGGAGGGAGGCCCCAGCATTTT	CASSYGQGGRPQHF
TRBJ1-1	TRBV25-1	NA	NA	11	TGTGCCAGCAGGGGAGGGACGGAAGCTTTCTTT	CASRGGTEAFF
TRBJ1-5	TRBV19	NA	NA	15	TGTGCCAGTAAAACAGGGTCCCTCGACAATCAGCCCCAGCATTTT	CASKTGSLDNQPQHF
TRBJ2-5	TRBV4-3	TRBD1	NA	16	TGCGCCAGCAGCCCGAGAGGGACAGGGGGGCAAGAGACCCAGTACTTC	CASSPRGTGGQETQYF
TRBJ2-1	TRBV4-3	TRBD2	once	16	TGCGCCAGCAGCCAAGAGTTTAGCGGGGGGTACAATGAGCAGTTCTTC	CASSQEFSGGYNEQFF
TRBJ1-3	TRBV27	NA	NA	16	TGTGCCAGCAGTTTGAACCTAGGGGACTCTGGAAACACCATATATTTT	CASSLNLGDSGNTIYF
TRBJ1-3	TRBV5-1	TRBD1	once	14	TGCGCCAGCAGTGGACAGGGGGCTGGAAACACCATATATTTT	CASSGQGAGNTIYF
TRBJ1-3	TRBV27	NA	NA	14	TGTGCCAGCAGTTTGGAGGCGCGTGGAAACACCATATATTTT	CASSLEARGNTIYF
TRBJ1-2	TRBV7-2	NA	NA	15	TGTGCCAGCAGCTTAGTCCTTGGGGGGGAGAATGGCTACACCTTC	CASSLVLGGENGYTF
TRBJ2-1	TRBV27	NA	NA	18	TGTGCCAGCAGTTCCCTCTGGGACACGACCATCTCCTACAATGAGCAGTTCTTC	CASSSLWDTTISYNEQFF
TRBJ2-5	TRBV7-2	TRBD2	few	15	TGTGCCAGCAGCTCCCCTTCGGGACTAGCGGAGACCCAGTACTTC	CASSSPSGLAETQYF
TRBJ2-3	TRBV5-1	TRBD2	NA	13	TGCGCCAGCAAGGCTAGCGGGACAGATACGCAGTATTTT	CASKASGTDTQYF
TRBJ2-1	TRBV7-2	TRBD2	NA	16	TGTGCCAGCAGCTTAGCAGCGGGGACGGCCTACAATGAGCAGTTCTTC	CASSLAAGTAYNEQFF
TRBJ1-5	TRBV19	NA	once	15	TGTGCCAGTAGTATTCAGCTGGGCAGCAATCAGCCCCAGCATTTT	CASSIQLGSNQPQHF
TRBJ2-5	TRBV6-9	TRBD2	NA	16	TGTGCCAGCAGGAACTCAGGCGGGAGTAGGGGAGAGACCCAGTACTTC	CASRNSGGSRGETQYF
TRBJ1-2	TRBV30	NA	few	15	TGTGCCTCCTCCGGGGGGCACGATTCTAACTATGGCTACACCTTC	CASSGGHDSNYGYTF
TRBJ1-2	TRBV5-1	TRBD1	NA	15	TGCGCCAGCAGCTTGGCCGATCCCAGACAGGGCGGCTACACCTTC	CASSLADPRQGGYTF
TRBJ1-2	TRBV30	NA	NA	14	TGTGCCTGGAGTGCGGACATTGATGACTATGGCTACACCTTC	CAWSADIDDYGYTF
TRBJ2-5	TRBV7-2	TRBD1	NA	14	TGTGCCAGCAGCTTACGACAGGGTCAAGAGACCCAGTACTTC	CASSLRQGQETQYF
TRBJ2-1	TRBV28	NA	NA	12	TGTGCCAGCAGTTTGGAGAGGCATGAGCAGTTCTTC	CASSLERHEQFF
TRBJ1-6	TRBV7-2	NA	few	14	TGTGCCAGCAGCTTATGGACAGAAAATTCACCCCTCCACTTT	CASSLWTENSPLHF
TRBJ2-7	TRBV19	TRBD1	NA	16	TGTGCCAGTAGTATAGAAATCGGGACAGTTGGATACGAGCAGTACTTC	CASSIEIGTVGYEQYF
TRBJ2-7	TRBV6-5	NA	NA	14	TGTGCCAGCAGTTACAATCACAGGGTCGGCGAGCAGTACTTC	CASSYNHRVGEQYF
TRBJ2-7	TRBV27	TRBD2	NA	15	TGTGCCAGCAGTTCCCAGCGGGAGGGTCAAAAAGAGCAGTACTTC	CASSSQREGQKEQYF
TRBJ2-7	TRBV10-2	TRBD1	NA	12	TGCGCCAGCAGAGCGACAGGGTTAGAGCAGTACTTC	CASRATGLEQYF
TRBJ1-1	TRBV7-2	NA	NA	14	TGTGCCAGCAGAGAAGTGAGGGCGGACACTGAAGCTTTCTTT	CASREVRADTEAFF
TRBJ2-1	TRBV14	TRBD1	NA	14	TGTGCCAGCAGCCAAGATCGGGGCAGGGGGTGGCAGTTCTTC	CASSQDRGRGWQFF
TRBJ2-3	TRBV19	NA	NA	11	TGTGCCAGTATTGGGGGGGCCACGCAGTATTTT	CASIGGATQYF
TRBJ1-4	TRBV5-1	NA	NA	15	TGCGCCAGCAGCCTGACAGGATCTCTTGATGAAAAACTGTTTTTT	CASSLTGSLDEKLFF